Listed below are T cell receptor beta chains from one sample, sequenced in a study of T cells expressing NK-cell markers. Reprocessing the 5' RACE reads, TCRdb reports a single entry for every CDR3 protein and omits DNA. The sample includes some 150,000 distinct CDR3 sequences. Sequences were obtained from blood T cells: a sorted CD56 or NKG2C T cell subset, CD4+ or CD8+ T cells, or bulk PBMC T cells (not recorded which). The receptors shown here come from a woman aged 45-65 years in good health. Both conserved end residues are part of each CDR3.

J gene	V gene	CDR3 protein
TRBJ2-1	TRBV10-2	CATTAGGWGNEQFF
TRBJ1-1	TRBV6-1	CASSEGGGGTEAFF
TRBJ1-4	TRBV7-2	CASSLRTGSNEKLFF
TRBJ2-7	TRBV7-2	CASSYGLAGYEQYF
TRBJ2-5	TRBV12-3/TRBV12-4	CASSLVSEEREGLETQYF
TRBJ2-2	TRBV14	CASMGVTLAGAIGELFF
TRBJ1-1	TRBV20-1	CSARDREPGPPGAFF
TRBJ2-7	TRBV7-9	CASSLAVYEQYF
TRBJ1-1	TRBV12-3/TRBV12-4	CASSPTGATEAFF
TRBJ2-7	TRBV13	CASSFRTSGRLYEQYF
TRBJ1-1	TRBV4-1	CASSQAGQGMNTEAFF
TRBJ2-3	TRBV27	CASSLFSSDTQYF
TRBJ2-1	TRBV6-2/TRBV6-3	CASSLGDREQFF
TRBJ2-1	TRBV5-1	CASSLAPGAHNEQFF
TRBJ2-3	TRBV5-1	CASSLARATSGTDTQYF
TRBJ2-5	TRBV27	CASSLLSDKETQYF
TRBJ1-5	TRBV29-1	CSVGVDGGAQHF
TRBJ2-3	TRBV10-1	CASSEIRGTSDTDTQYF
TRBJ2-7	TRBV20-1	CSARAGWSYEQYF
TRBJ1-6	TRBV5-8	CASSLDLSPLHF
TRBJ2-1	TRBV4-1	CASSQAASGSNEQFF
TRBJ2-2	TRBV6-1	CASSAGRGATGELFF
TRBJ2-1	TRBV20-1	CSARDPQRVDYNEQFF
TRBJ2-1	TRBV24-1	CATSDPGLAGREQFF
TRBJ1-1	TRBV29-1	CSVEFPVGTEAFF
TRBJ2-7	TRBV29-1	CSVEEAGSTYEQYF
TRBJ2-3	TRBV3-1	CASSHPGTGISDTQYF
TRBJ2-7	TRBV3-1	CASSQGTSGFYEQYF
TRBJ1-4	TRBV7-3	CASSSPGTGDEKLFF
TRBJ2-1	TRBV11-3	CASSLDQLAGSNEQFF
TRBJ2-3	TRBV18	CATEGLAGQADTQYF
TRBJ2-3	TRBV5-1	CASSTSSDHSSETTDTQYF
TRBJ2-2	TRBV6-6	CASSYQGLDGGELFF
TRBJ2-7	TRBV7-3	CASSLFGWPEQYF
TRBJ1-2	TRBV7-9	CASSLSGTVNYGYTF
TRBJ1-2	TRBV15	CATSSDPGTGRGYTF
TRBJ2-3	TRBV6-6	CASSSEPFRTDTQYF
TRBJ2-3	TRBV3-1	CASSHVQSGRATDTQYF
TRBJ2-5	TRBV5-1	CASSSGHGEETQYF
TRBJ2-5	TRBV6-6	CASSYGGGWEETQYF
TRBJ2-5	TRBV9	CASSPTSGTQWETQYF
TRBJ1-3	TRBV5-1	CASSLDSGNTIYF
TRBJ2-7	TRBV18	CASSPTQGSHEQYF
TRBJ2-7	TRBV5-1	CASSFGQGAPLAYEQYF
TRBJ2-3	TRBV5-1	CASSSPGAGAPDTQYF
TRBJ2-3	TRBV12-3/TRBV12-4	CASSLARGEISTDTQYF
TRBJ2-7	TRBV4-1	CASSQGQLAGEGEQYF
TRBJ2-1	TRBV7-9	CASSPGESNEQFF